These T cell receptor beta chains were read from a single sample in a study of blood T cell repertoires in COVID-19. The protocol was immunoSEQ multiplex PCR, while the TCRdb copy is restricted to in-frame clones and leaves out a portion. The table has about 200,000 clones, over 80% seen once; the top ten hold 7.8%. Sequences were obtained from peripheral blood. These receptor sequences come from a woman aged 55 to 70 with COVID-19, enrolled during active disease. CDR3s include the opening cysteine and the closing phenylalanine or tryptophan. The order of the fields is D gene, clone size, J gene, V gene, CDR3 DNA, CDR3 protein. D genes are given only for firm matches. The listing skips clone size in some rows; elsewhere it reads once, few, many or a size class.

D: TRBD1
size: NA
J: TRBJ2-5
V: TRBV7-8
DNA: TGTGCCAGCAGGATGGCAGGGACAGGGGGCTGGGAGACCCAGTACTTC
CDR3: CASRMAGTGGWETQYF

D: TRBD1
size: NA
J: TRBJ1-5
V: TRBV19
DNA: TGTGCCAGTAGCACAGGAACAGGGGGCGGGCAGCCCCAGCATTTT
CDR3: CASSTGTGGGQPQHF

D: TRBD2
size: NA
J: TRBJ2-3
V: TRBV3-1/TRBV3-2
DNA: TGTGCCAGCAGCACCTCCAGCGGGGGGTATACGCAGTATTTT
CDR3: CASSTSSGGYTQYF

D: NA
size: NA
J: TRBJ1-1
V: TRBV13
DNA: TGTGCCAGCAGCCTCAACGACAGGTTTACCACTGAAGCTTTCTTT
CDR3: CASSLNDRFTTEAFF

D: NA
size: NA
J: TRBJ2-7
V: TRBV9
DNA: TGTGCCAGCAGCGTAGGGCCAGAGGGAGAGCAGTACTTC
CDR3: CASSVGPEGEQYF

D: TRBD2
size: NA
J: TRBJ2-1
V: TRBV6-5
DNA: TGTGCCAGCATCCCGCCGGGACTAGGACACAATGAGCAGTTCTTC
CDR3: CASIPPGLGHNEQFF

D: TRBD2
size: once
J: TRBJ2-7
V: TRBV7-8
DNA: TGTGCCAGCAGCTGGGGAGCGGGAGTAGGCTCCTACGAGCAGTACTTC
CDR3: CASSWGAGVGSYEQYF

D: TRBD2
size: NA
J: TRBJ2-3
V: TRBV9
DNA: TGTGCCAGCAGCGTAGAACCCCGGCTAGCGGGGGGGACAGATACGCAGTATTTT
CDR3: CASSVEPRLAGGTDTQYF

D: NA
size: NA
J: TRBJ1-6
V: TRBV5-5
DNA: TGTGCCAGCAGCATACCGGGAGGGTTCGATAATTCACCCCTCCACTTT
CDR3: CASSIPGGFDNSPLHF

D: NA
size: once
J: TRBJ1-4
V: TRBV5-1
DNA: TGCGCCAGCAGCCTTACCGGGACATTCGGTGAAAAACTGTTTTTT
CDR3: CASSLTGTFGEKLFF